This TCR beta chain was sequenced for a study of identical twins. Overall study results and limits: Models underestimated TCR alpha sharing (out-of-frame) in monozygotic twins.

Germline values: CDR1 SGHRS, CDR2 YFSETQ. The CDR3 is made up of 14 amino acids. J was trimmed by 6 bases and V by 3 bases; bases with no gene match: 9. This clonotype has a count of ten or more. Its antigen remains unidentified. TCRdb re-called the 5' RACE reads with MiXCR, one entry per CDR3 protein. The sample yields 600,000 to 850,000 distinct CDR3 sequences, 15% to 20% seen once. The same sample was also used in a study of T cells expressing NK-cell markers. Per that paper: The same clonotypes also predominated in the CD3+CD56-NKG2C+ fraction of a few donors.

This chain uses TRBV5-1 with TRBJ2-7; 7 nucleotides align to TRBD1. This clonotype was obtained from a woman in her late teens or twenties in good health. Sequences were obtained from PBMCs. In nucleotides, the CDR3 is TGCGCCAGCAGCTCAAATTCAGGGGGAACCGAGCAGTACTTC. It translates to CASSSNSGGTEQYF. The whole variable domain, filled in from reference TRBV5-1 and TRBJ2-7, reads KAGVTQTPRYLIKTRGQQVTLSCSPISGHRSVSWYQQTPGQGLQFLFEYFSETQRNKGNFPGRFSGRQFSNSRSEMNVSTLELGDSALYLCASSSNSGGTEQYFGPGTRLTVT.